Below are 23 T cell receptor beta chains sequenced from a single sample in a study of blood T cell repertoires in COVID-19. Sequencing was performed with immunoSEQ multiplex PCR; in TCRdb, only in-frame clones are kept and a portion is missing. The table lists about 200,000 clones, around 88% of them singletons. The sequencing sample was made of PBMCs or T cells enriched from blood (not recorded which). All receptors derive from a man aged 35-49 years with acute COVID-19.

The chain couples TRBV28 to TRBJ2-2, with 8 bases aligning to TRBD1. There are 15 residues in the CDR3. The V and J ends lost 5 bases and 3 bases, in that order; junction bases with no gene match: 5. Germline CDR1 is MDHEN and CDR2 is SYDVKM. CDR3 in amino acids: CASSALDRDTGELFF. In nucleotides, the CDR3 is TGTGCCAGCAGTGCCCTGGACAGGGACACCGGGGAGCTGTTTTTT.

V is TRBV28 and J is TRBJ1-2, with unresolved D. The CDR3 is 13 residues long. With 5 bases removed from V and 1 base from J, the gap between germline ends came to 8 bases. CDR1 is MDHEN and CDR2 is SYDVKM in the germline V gene. The DNA for the CDR3 is TGTGCCAGCAGTCCTAACCTTAACTATGGCTACACCTTC. Its translation: CASSPNLNYGYTF.

V usage is TRBV27 and J usage is TRBJ1-2; a weak D match, TRBD1 (5 bases). The CDR3 contains 18 residues. The V end lost 10 bases, the J end lost 2 bases, and 29 bases lay between the germline ends. CDR1 and CDR2 from the germline V gene are MNHEY and SMNVEV (reference sequence). The CDR3 DNA reads as TGTGCCACCGGGGACTTTCTGGGGGGACCAGGGAACAACTATGGCTACACCTTC. Amino acids: CATGDFLGGPGNNYGYTF.

This chain links TRBV11-2 with TRBJ2-2; TRBD1 matches 9 bases. Unmatched junction bases numbered 13, after V lost 6 bases and J lost 2 bases. CDR3 length equals 18 residues. CDR1 is SGHAT, CDR2 FQNNGV, per germline. The CDR3 bases are TGTGCCAGCAGACCCGACCCCGGGACAGGGTTAAACACCGGGGAGCTGTTTTTT. Amino acid sequence: CASRPDPGTGLNTGELFF.

A single count supports this clone. The chain combines TRBV4-2 with TRBJ2-7; 12 bases align to TRBD2. V lost 4 bases and J lost 3; bases outside the gene matches: 4. CDR3 length: 15 residues. Germline CDR1 reads LGHNA; CDR2 reads YNFKEQ. The CDR3 DNA reads TGTGCCAGCAGCCTTAGGACTAGCGGGGTCTACGAGCAGTACTTC. This translates into CASSLRTSGVYEQYF.

The V call is TRBV5-1, the J call TRBJ1-2, with 8 positions matching TRBD1. V shed 4 bases and J 0 bases; nucleotides not matched to a gene: 5. The CDR3 runs to 15 residues. Per germline, CDR1 SGHRS and CDR2 YFSETQ. The CDR3 bases are TGCGCCAGCAGCCAGGGACAGGAACCTAACTATGGCTACACCTTC. Translated: CASSQGQEPNYGYTF.

This chain joins TRBV5-1 and TRBJ2-1, with TRBD2 matching over 12 bases. CDR3 length equals 16 residues. V lost 2 bases, J lost 9 bases, and 9 bases stayed unmatched. The V gene's germline CDR1 is SGHRS and CDR2 YFSETQ. CDR3 loop: CASSLMGELAGGEQFF. DNA of the CDR3: TGCGCCAGCAGCTTAATGGGGGAACTAGCGGGAGGTGAGCAGTTCTTC.

CDR3 DNA: TGTGCCAGCAGCCAGGCAACAGGAACCTACGAGCAGTACTTC. Protein sequence: CASSQATGTYEQYF. This chain joins TRBV7-8 and TRBJ2-7; possibly TRBD1 for D (5 bases). Germline V gene lookup returns CDR1 SGHVS and CDR2 FQNEAQ. CDR3 size: 14 residues. The ends were cut back, 5 bases at V and 2 bases at J, with 13 bases in the middle. Supplemented by reference TRBV7-8 and TRBJ2-7, the full variable domain reads GAGVSQSPRYKVAKRGQDVALRCDPISGHVSLFWYQQALGQGPEFLTYFQNEAQLDKSGLPSDRFFAERPEGSVSTLKIQRTQQEDSAVYLCASSQATGTYEQYFGPGTRLTVT.

This sequence joins TRBV21-1 and TRBJ2-2; the D call TRBD2 from the table was never checked on the DNA. TRBV21-1 is flagged as a pseudogene. The CDR3 covers 16 residues. CDR3: CASSAWTSGHTGELFF. CDR3 coding DNA: TGTGCCAGCAGCGCCTGGACTAGCGGTCACACCGGGGAGCTGTTTTTT.

The chain links TRBV5-1 to TRBJ2-2; 10 bases align to TRBD1. V dropped 4 bases and J dropped 5; count of bases not matched to a gene: 8. The CDR3 totals 16 residues. CDR1 and CDR2 (germline): SGHRS, YFSETQ. The chain's CDR3 is CASSGTGTGETGELFF. The CDR3, as DNA: TGCGCCAGCAGCGGAACCGGGACAGGGGAAACCGGGGAGCTGTTTTTT.

The chain links TRBV25-1 to TRBJ2-7, with a weak D call TRBD1 (5 bases). Trimming removed 5 bases from V and 2 bases from J, with 10 bases in between. CDR1 is MGHDK and CDR2 is SYGVNS in the germline V gene. CDR3 size: 13 residues. CDR3: CASSQQETYEQYF. The CDR3 DNA follows: TGTGCCAGCAGTCAACAGGAGACCTACGAGCAGTACTTC.

The V and J genes are TRBV4-1 and TRBJ1-5, with D possibly matching TRBD1 (6 bases). The CDR3 is 16 amino acids. Germline CDR1 MGHRA, CDR2 YSYEKL. V lost 0 bases, J lost 4 bases, and 13 bases lay in between. CDR3 protein: CASSQESRGRNQPQHF. The CDR3 DNA follows: TGCGCCAGCAGCCAAGAGTCCAGGGGAAGGAATCAGCCCCAGCATTTT.

The sample holds a few counts of this clone. V is TRBV28 and J is TRBJ1-2; D is ambiguous. Looked up from germline, CDR1 is MDHEN and CDR2 is SYDVKM. This CDR3 spans 12 amino acids. Trimming took 6 bases from V and 7 from J, leaving 12 bases between them. In DNA form, the CDR3 reads TGTGCCAGCAGCCTGCCGGTTCGTGGCTACACCTTC. It translates to CASSLPVRGYTF.

The chain combines TRBV19 with TRBJ1-4; D gene uncertain. CDR3 size: 11 residues. V dropped 6 bases and J dropped 10 bases, with 9 bases sitting between them. The germline V gene encodes CDR1 LNHDA and CDR2 SQIVND (reference sequence). The CDR3: CASRNEGKLFF. CDR3 bases: TGTGCCAGTAGAAACGAGGGAAAACTGTTTTTT. The full variable domain, with the rest looked up from reference TRBV19 and TRBJ1-4, is DGGITQSPKYLFRKEGQNVTLSCEQNLNHDAMYWYRQDPGQGLRLIYYSQIVNDFQKGDIAEGYSVSREKKESFPLTVTSAQKNPTAFYLCASRNEGKLFFGSGTQLSVL.

The chain uses TRBV30 and TRBJ2-3; D perhaps matches TRBD1 (6 bases). The CDR3 is 14 amino acids. Deletions cut 4 bases from V and 1 base from J, with 12 bases between. Germline V lookup: CDR1 GTSNPN, CDR2 SVGIG (reference sequence). The CDR3, as DNA: TGTGCCTGGAATTGGGGGCGAGGCACAGATACGCAGTATTTT. Protein sequence: CAWNWGRGTDTQYF.

This chain connects TRBV6-6 to TRBJ2-7, with D maybe TRBD1 (5 bases). Germline assignment: CDR1 MNHNY and CDR2 SVGAGI (reference sequence). V was trimmed by 2 bases and J by 6 bases, leaving 14 bases between them. The CDR3 totals 14 residues. CDR3 coding DNA: TGTGCCAGCAGTTACGGTCCAGGGATCGGCGAGCAGTACTTC. Amino acid sequence: CASSYGPGIGEQYF.

DNA for the CDR3: TGTGCCAGCATTAGCGGAACTGGAAATGAGCAGTTCTTC. Protein sequence: CASISGTGNEQFF. The chain carries TRBV28 and TRBJ2-1, with D tentatively TRBD2 (6 bases). Trimming shortened V by 7 bases and J by 7 bases, and 14 bases separated the two germline ends. CDR1 and CDR2 from the germline V gene are MDHEN and SYDVKM. The CDR3 runs to 13 residues.

The rearrangement uses TRBV30 and TRBJ1-4; possibly TRBD1 for D (5 bases). The V gene lost 3 bases and the J gene lost 8 bases, with 13 bases spanning the gap. This CDR3 has 13 amino acids. Germline lookup yields CDR1 GTSNPN and CDR2 SVGIG (reference sequence). CDR3 region: CAWRRRESEKLFF. The CDR3 DNA reads TGTGCCTGGAGGCGCAGGGAATCGGAAAAACTGTTTTTT.

This chain joins TRBV4-2 and TRBJ2-1; D is perhaps TRBD1 (6 bases). V lost 2 bases to trimming and J lost 5 bases, with 10 bases between them. Germline-derived CDR1 and CDR2 are LGHNA and YNFKEQ. The length of the CDR3 is 14 residues. The CDR3 nucleotides read TGTGCCAGCAGCCAAACTACAGGGCACAATGAGCAGTTCTTC. This sequence encodes CASSQTTGHNEQFF.

V and J are TRBV25-1 and TRBJ2-3; the match to TRBD2 covers 8 bases. Germline V gives CDR1 MGHDK, CDR2 SYGVNS. There are 17 residues in the CDR3. CDR3 sequence (DNA): TGTGTCTTCGGGGGGGGCAAAGGGTTGTGGAGCACAGATACGCAGTATTTT. It is translated as CVFGGGKGLWSTDTQYF.

This chain uses TRBV7-9 with TRBJ1-6; D may be TRBD1 (6 bases). V lost 4 bases and J lost 8, with 18 bases in between. The CDR3 is 16 residues long. Germline CDR1 reads SEHNR; CDR2 reads FQNEAQ (reference sequence). Here the CDR3 DNA reads TGTGCCAGCAGCTCGACCTTTACAGGGCACTATTCACCCCTCCACTTT. Translation: CASSSTFTGHYSPLHF. The variable domain in full, with the rest retrieved from reference TRBV7-9 and TRBJ1-6, is DTGVSQNPRHKITKRGQNVTFRCDPISEHNRLYWYRQTLGQGPEFLTYFQNEAQLEKSRLLSDRFSAERPKGSFSTLEIQRTEQGDSAMYLCASSSTFTGHYSPLHFGNGTRLTVT.

CDR3 residues: CASSFSGLVPDTQYF. CDR3 DNA: TGTGCCAGCAGTTTTTCTGGACTAGTCCCAGATACGCAGTATTTT. This sequence joins TRBV27 and TRBJ2-3, with 7 bases aligning to TRBD2. V lost 3 bases and J lost 4; bases outside the gene matches: 7. This CDR3 is built from 15 residues. Germline lookup yields CDR1 MNHEY and CDR2 SMNVEV (reference sequence).

The chain combines TRBV2 with TRBJ2-6; D gene uncertain. The CDR3 runs to 16 residues. Trimming left V 6 bases short and J 2 bases short, with 14 bases between. Germline V gene data show CDR1 as SNHLY and CDR2 as FYNNEI. The CDR3 DNA sequence: TGTGCCAGCAGCCCGACTTCTATCACTGGGGCCAACGTCCTGACTTTC. This gives the protein CASSPTSITGANVLTF.